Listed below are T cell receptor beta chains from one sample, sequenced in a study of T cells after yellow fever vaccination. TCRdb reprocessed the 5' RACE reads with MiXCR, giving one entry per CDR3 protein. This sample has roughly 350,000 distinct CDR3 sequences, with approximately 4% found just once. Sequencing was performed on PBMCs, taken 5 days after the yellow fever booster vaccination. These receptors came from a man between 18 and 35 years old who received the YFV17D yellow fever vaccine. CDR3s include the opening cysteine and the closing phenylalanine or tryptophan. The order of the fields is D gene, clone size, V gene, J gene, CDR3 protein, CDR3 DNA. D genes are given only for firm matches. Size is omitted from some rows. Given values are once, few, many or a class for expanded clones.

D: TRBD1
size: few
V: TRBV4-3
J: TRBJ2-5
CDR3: CASSQQTGNQETQYF
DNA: TGCGCCAGCAGCCAGCAGACAGGGAACCAAGAGACCCAGTACTTC

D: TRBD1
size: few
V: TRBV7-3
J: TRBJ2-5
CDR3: CASSPTGGLQETQYF
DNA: TGTGCCAGCAGTCCGACAGGGGGTCTACAAGAGACCCAGTACTTC

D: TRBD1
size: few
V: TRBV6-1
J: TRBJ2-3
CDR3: CASRRTGLTDTQYF
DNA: TGTGCCAGCAGACGGACAGGGCTCACAGATACGCAGTATTTT

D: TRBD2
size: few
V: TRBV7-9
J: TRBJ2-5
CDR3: CASSPSAGTRKQETQYF
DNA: TGTGCCAGCAGCCCGTCAGCCGGGACTAGGAAACAAGAGACCCAGTACTTC

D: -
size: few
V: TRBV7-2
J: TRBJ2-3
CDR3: CASSLFKGPDTQYF
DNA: TGTGCCAGCAGCTTATTCAAGGGGCCAGATACGCAGTATTTT

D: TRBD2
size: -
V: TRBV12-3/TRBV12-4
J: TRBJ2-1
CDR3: CASSRPGGRGNEQFF
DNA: TGTGCCAGCAGTCGCCCGGGGGGGCGGGGCAATGAGCAGTTCTTC

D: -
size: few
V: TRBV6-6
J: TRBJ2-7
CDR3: CASSYRSQGQTYEQYF
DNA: TGTGCCAGCAGTTATCGATCGCAGGGCCAGACCTACGAGCAGTACTTC

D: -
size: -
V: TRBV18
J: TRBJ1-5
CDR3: CASSPGEGTQHF
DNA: TGTGCCAGCTCACCGGGGGAGGGGACCCAGCATTTT

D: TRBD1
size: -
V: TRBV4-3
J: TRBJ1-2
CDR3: CASSQRAGQDFYGYTF
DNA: TGCGCCAGCAGCCAAAGGGCAGGACAGGACTTCTATGGCTACACCTTC

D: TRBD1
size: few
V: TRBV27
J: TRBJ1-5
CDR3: CASGPWTGNSNQPQHF
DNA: TGTGCCAGCGGACCTTGGACAGGGAATAGCAATCAGCCCCAGCATTTT

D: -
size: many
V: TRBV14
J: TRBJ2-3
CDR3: CASSQGRGGVITDTQYF
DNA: TGTGCCAGCAGCCAAGGGCGAGGTGGCGTTATCACAGATACGCAGTATTTT

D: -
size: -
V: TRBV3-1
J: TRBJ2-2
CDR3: CASSQAGGEMFF
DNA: TGTGCCAGCAGCCAGGCAGGCGGGGAGATGTTTTTT

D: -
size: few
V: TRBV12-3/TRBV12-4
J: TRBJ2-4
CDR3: CASSFSGLAKNIQYF
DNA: TGTGCCAGCAGTTTCTCGGGTTTGGCCAAAAACATTCAGTACTTC

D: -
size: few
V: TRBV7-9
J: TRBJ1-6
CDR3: CASSSPPGPSINSPLHF
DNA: TGTGCCAGCAGCTCCCCCCCCGGACCAAGCATCAATTCACCCCTCCACTTT

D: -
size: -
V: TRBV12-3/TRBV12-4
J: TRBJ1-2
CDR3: CASSLGGTFYGYTF
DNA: TGTGCCAGCAGTTTGGGAGGGACGTTCTATGGCTACACCTTC

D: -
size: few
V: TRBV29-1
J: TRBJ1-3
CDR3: CSVQYAGNTIYF
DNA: TGCAGCGTTCAATATGCGGGAAACACCATATATTTT

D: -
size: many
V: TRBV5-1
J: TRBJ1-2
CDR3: CASSSTNYGYTF
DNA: TGCGCCAGCAGCTCCACTAACTATGGCTACACCTTC